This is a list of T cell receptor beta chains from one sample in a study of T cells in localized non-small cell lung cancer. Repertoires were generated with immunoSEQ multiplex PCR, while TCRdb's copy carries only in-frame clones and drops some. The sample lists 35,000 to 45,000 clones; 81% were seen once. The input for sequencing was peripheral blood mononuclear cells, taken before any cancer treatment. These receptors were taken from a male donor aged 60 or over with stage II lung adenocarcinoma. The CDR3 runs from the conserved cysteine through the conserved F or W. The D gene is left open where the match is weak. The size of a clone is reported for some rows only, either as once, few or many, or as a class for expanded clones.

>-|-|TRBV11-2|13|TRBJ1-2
TGTGCCAGCAGCCCTAGCCCCTCGTATGGCTACACCTTC
CASSPSPSYGYTF
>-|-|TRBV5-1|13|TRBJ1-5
TGCGCCAGCAGCTTCACAGGTCACCAGCCCCAGCATTTT
CASSFTGHQPQHF
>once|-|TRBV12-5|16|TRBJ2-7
TGTGCTAGTGGTTTGGAATCGAGTGCAGATTCCTACGAGCAGTACTTC
CASGLESSADSYEQYF
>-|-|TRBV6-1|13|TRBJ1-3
TGTGCCAGTGGGACCAACTCTGGAAACACCATATATTTT
CASGTNSGNTIYF
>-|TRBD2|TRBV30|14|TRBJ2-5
TGTGCCTGGACTAGCGGGAGGGCCGGGGAGACCCAGTACTTC
CAWTSGRAGETQYF
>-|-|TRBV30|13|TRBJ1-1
TGTGCCTGGAGTGGGGCACAGGCCACGAGGCCTTTCTTT
CAWSGAQATRPFF
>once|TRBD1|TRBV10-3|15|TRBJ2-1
TGTGCCATCAGTGGGGGACAGGGGGCTTCCAATGAGCAGTTCTTC
CAISGGQGASNEQFF
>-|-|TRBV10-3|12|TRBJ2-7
TGTGCCATTGCACAGGGTTCCTACGAGCAGTACTTC
CAIAQGSYEQYF
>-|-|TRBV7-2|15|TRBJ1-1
TGTGCCAGCAGCTTTATTAAGGGAATGAACACTGAAGCTTTCTTT
CASSFIKGMNTEAFF
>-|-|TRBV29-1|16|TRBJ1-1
TGCAGCGTCGCTGGGGGGTCTAGAGGCATGAACACTGAAGCTTTCTTT
CSVAGGSRGMNTEAFF
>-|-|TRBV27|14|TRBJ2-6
TGTGCCAGCGGGAGTGACTCTGGGGCCAACGTCCTGACTTTC
CASGSDSGANVLTF
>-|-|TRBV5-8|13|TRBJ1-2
TGTGCCAGCAGCTCCGGACGGCCCTGGAGCTACACCTTC
CASSSGRPWSYTF
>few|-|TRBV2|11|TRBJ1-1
TGTGCCACCTCAGGGCGCCCAGGTCCTTTCTTT
CATSGRPGPFF
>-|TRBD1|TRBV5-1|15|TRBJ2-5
TGCGCCAGCAGCTCGGGACAGGCGGGTTCAGAGACCCAGTACTTC
CASSSGQAGSETQYF
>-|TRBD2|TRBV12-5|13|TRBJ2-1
TGTGCTAGTGGAGTGGGGACTACCAATGAGCAGTTCTTC
CASGVGTTNEQFF
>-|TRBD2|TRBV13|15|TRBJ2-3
TGTGCCAGCAGCTCGGGACTAGATGGCACAGATACGCAGTATTTT
CASSSGLDGTDTQYF
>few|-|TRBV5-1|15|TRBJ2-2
TGCGCCAGCAGCTCAGGGGTTATGAACACCGGGGAGCTGTTTTTT
CASSSGVMNTGELFF
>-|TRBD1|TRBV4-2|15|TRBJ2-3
TGTGCCAACAGCCAACCAGGACAGGGATCAGATACGCAGTATTTT
CANSQPGQGSDTQYF
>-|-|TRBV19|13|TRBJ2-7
TGTGCCAGTAGTACCCGTCACAATTACGAGCAGTACTTC
CASSTRHNYEQYF
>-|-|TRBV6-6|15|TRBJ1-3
TGTGCCAGCAGTCGGGCGTCGGGCCCTGGAAACACCATATATTTT
CASSRASGPGNTIYF
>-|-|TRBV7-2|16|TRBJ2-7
TGTGCCAGCAGCTTAACTCATGCGGGAAACAACCACGAGCAGTACTTC
CASSLTHAGNNHEQYF
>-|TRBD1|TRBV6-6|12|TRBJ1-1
TGTGCCAGCAGTTACAGGACAGGAGGGGCTTTCTTT
CASSYRTGGAFF
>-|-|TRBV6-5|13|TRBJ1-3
TGTGCCAGCAGAAGGGGATCAGGAAACACCATATATTTT
CASRRGSGNTIYF
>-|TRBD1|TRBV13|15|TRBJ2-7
TGTGCCAGCAGCTCGTTCAGGACAGGGGGGGACGAGCAGTACTTC
CASSSFRTGGDEQYF
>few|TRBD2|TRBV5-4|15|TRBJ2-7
TGTGCCAGCAGCCCGAGGACTAGCGGGAGTAACGAGCAGTACTTC
CASSPRTSGSNEQYF
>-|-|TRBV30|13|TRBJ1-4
TGTGCCTGGACCCTCGGAGGCAATGAAAAACTGTTTTTT
CAWTLGGNEKLFF
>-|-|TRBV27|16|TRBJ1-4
TGTGCCAGCAGTTTACGTCAAACAGGAGGATTTGAAAAACTGTTTTTT
CASSLRQTGGFEKLFF
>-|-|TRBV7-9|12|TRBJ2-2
TGTGCCAGCAGCTTAGGGAAGATGGAGCTGTTTTTT
CASSLGKMELFF
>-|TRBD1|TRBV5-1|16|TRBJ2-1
TGCGCCAGCAGCACCCACGAGACAGGGGACTTCTATGAGCAGTTCTTC
CASSTHETGDFYEQFF
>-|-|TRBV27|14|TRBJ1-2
TGTGCCACCAGGCGGGGCGCCGGGGCAAGTGGCTACACCTTC
CATRRGAGASGYTF
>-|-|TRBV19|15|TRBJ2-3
TGTGCCACCGTTGACTGGGTGTCCTCGTCAGATACGCAGTATTTT
CATVDWVSSSDTQYF
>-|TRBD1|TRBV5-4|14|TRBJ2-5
TGTGCCAGCAGCCTCAAGACAGGGGCAGAGACCCAGTACTTC
CASSLKTGAETQYF
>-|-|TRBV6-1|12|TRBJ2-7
TGTGCCAGCAGGGACCCAGCGTGGGAGCAGTACTTC
CASRDPAWEQYF
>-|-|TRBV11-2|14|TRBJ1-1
TGTGCCAGCAGCTTGGGGACGGGGAACACTGAAGCTTTCTTT
CASSLGTGNTEAFF
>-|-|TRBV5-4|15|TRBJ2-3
TGTGCCAGCAGCTTGGATCTTATCAGCACAGATACGCAGTATTTT
CASSLDLISTDTQYF
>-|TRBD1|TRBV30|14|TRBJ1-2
TGTGCCTGTACTAGGGACAGCTATAGTTATGGCTACACCTTC
CACTRDSYSYGYTF
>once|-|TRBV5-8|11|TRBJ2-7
TGTGCCAGCAGCCCTGTCTACGAGCAGTACTTC
CASSPVYEQYF
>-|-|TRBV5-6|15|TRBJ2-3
TGTGCCAGCAGCTTGCTAGGGATGGGCACAGATACGCAGTATTTT
CASSLLGMGTDTQYF
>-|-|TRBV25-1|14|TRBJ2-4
TGTGCCAGCAGTGAATATAATGGGGGGAACATTCAGTACTTC
CASSEYNGGNIQYF
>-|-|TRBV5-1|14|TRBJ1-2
TGCGCCAGCAGCTTGCTGTCGGGGGATTCTGGCTACACCTTC
CASSLLSGDSGYTF
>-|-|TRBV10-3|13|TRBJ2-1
TGTGCCATCAGCCTAGCTTCCGGTAATGAGCAGTTCTTC
CAISLASGNEQFF
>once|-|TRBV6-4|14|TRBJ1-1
TGTGCCAGCAGCCTGAAGGGGGGGGCAACTGAAGCTTTCTTT
CASSLKGGATEAFF
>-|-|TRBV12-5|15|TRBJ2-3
TGTGCTAGTGGTTTGGTACGGAGGGCCACAGATACGCAGTATTTT
CASGLVRRATDTQYF
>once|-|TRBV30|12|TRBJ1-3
TGTGCCCATGGGCCGCTGCAGAACACCATATATTTT
CAHGPLQNTIYF
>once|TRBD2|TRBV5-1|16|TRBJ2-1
TGCGCCAGCAGCTTGGGTGGAGCGGGAGCGATTAATGAGCAGTTCTTC
CASSLGGAGAINEQFF
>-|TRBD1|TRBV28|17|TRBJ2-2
TGTGCCATCTATACGAGGCCGGGACAGGGGAACACCGGGGAGCTGTTTTTT
CAIYTRPGQGNTGELFF
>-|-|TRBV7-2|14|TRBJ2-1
TGTGCCAGCAGCTTGCAGGGGGGATTCGATGAGCAGTTCTTC
CASSLQGGFDEQFF
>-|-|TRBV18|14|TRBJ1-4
TGTGCCAGCTCACAGACAGGAGGGGATGAAAAACTGTTTTTT
CASSQTGGDEKLFF